Following are 8 T cell receptor beta chains from one sample sequenced in a study of blood T cell repertoires in COVID-19. Only in-frame clones appear in the TCRdb table, and some are missing; sequencing was by immunoSEQ multiplex PCR. The profile covers approximately 140,000 clones, with approximately 79% appearing a single time and approximately 2.4% taken by the ten largest. The specimen sequenced was PBMCs or T cells enriched from blood (not recorded which). The receptors come from a man aged 35-49 years with acute COVID-19.

The V and J genes are TRBV3-1 (or the pseudogene TRBV3-2) and TRBJ2-7; 10 nucleotides line up with TRBD1. The CDR3 is 16 residues long. The V and J ends lost 4 bases and 3 bases, in that order; junction bases with no gene match: 9. The germline V gene encodes CDR1 LGHDT and CDR2 YNNKEL (reference sequence). CDR3 region: CASSPLGTGALYEQYF. DNA for the CDR3: TGTGCCAGCAGCCCGCTGGGGACAGGGGCCCTCTACGAGCAGTACTTC.

The V call is TRBV28, the J call TRBJ2-3; 9 nucleotides agree with TRBD2. V shed 5 bases and J 0 bases; nucleotides not matched to a gene: 3. The CDR3 covers 15 residues. Germline CDR1 and CDR2: MDHEN and SYDVKM. This CDR3 reads CASSPSGTSTDTQYF. DNA for the CDR3: TGTGCCAGCAGTCCTAGCGGGACTAGCACAGATACGCAGTATTTT.

The J gene is TRBJ2-7, the V gene TRBV5-1, with a possible D match to TRBD2 (6 bases). CDR1 and CDR2 from the germline V gene are SGHRS and YFSETQ. The CDR3 contains 18 residues. The V end was cut by 1 base, the J end by 5 bases, with 25 bases between. The CDR3 reads CASSLPRGAGEVGNEQYF. The CDR3 nucleotides read TGCGCCAGCAGCTTGCCCCGGGGCGCTGGGGAGGTGGGGAACGAGCAGTACTTC.

The chain is built from TRBV30 and TRBJ1-4, with a tentative D call TRBD1 (5 bases). The ends were cut back, 2 bases at V and 7 bases at J, with 14 bases in the middle. The CDR3 covers 14 residues. CDR1 and CDR2 from the germline V gene are GTSNPN and SVGIG (reference sequence). The CDR3 DNA reads as TGTGCCTGGAGTACCGGGGAGGGGAGTGAAAAACTGTTTTTT. Its translation is CAWSTGEGSEKLFF.

This chain links TRBV24-1 with TRBJ2-7, with 9 nucleotides matching TRBD2. The CDR3 consists of 15 residues. Germline CDR1 and CDR2: KGHDR and SFDVKD. The V and J ends lost 5 bases and 3 bases, in that order; junction bases with no gene match: 7. CDR3 residues: CATSGSTSGDYEQYF. The CDR3 DNA reads as TGTGCCACCAGTGGTTCGACTAGCGGAGACTACGAGCAGTACTTC.

The chain uses TRBV28 and TRBJ2-3, with 7 bases identical to TRBD1. CDR1 MDHEN and CDR2 SYDVKM come from the germline V gene. The CDR3 extends over 15 amino acids. J lost 0 bases, V lost 7 bases, and 7 bases had no gene match. CDR3: CASTRGLSSTDTQYF. The CDR3 region has the DNA TGTGCCAGCACTAGGGGGCTTTCTAGCACAGATACGCAGTATTTT.

This clone came up a few times. This chain uses TRBV9 with TRBJ1-6, with D unclear. Trimming pared 0 bases from V and 7 bases from J, leaving 5 bases between. The CDR3 sequence is 13 residues long. Germline V gene lookup returns CDR1 SGDLS and CDR2 YYNGEE. The CDR3, as DNA: TGTGCCAGCAGCGTAGACTTCAATTCACCCCTCCACTTT. Its translation is CASSVDFNSPLHF.

V usage is TRBV29-1 and J usage is TRBJ2-2; possibly TRBD1 for D (6 bases). V was shortened by 6 bases and J by 7 bases, with 12 bases between the two germline ends. CDR1 is SQVTM and CDR2 is ANQGSEA in the germline V gene. The CDR3 consists of 12 residues. Here the CDR3 DNA reads TGCAGCGTCGGATTCAGGGGCGGGGAGCTGTTTTTT. It translates to CSVGFRGGELFF.